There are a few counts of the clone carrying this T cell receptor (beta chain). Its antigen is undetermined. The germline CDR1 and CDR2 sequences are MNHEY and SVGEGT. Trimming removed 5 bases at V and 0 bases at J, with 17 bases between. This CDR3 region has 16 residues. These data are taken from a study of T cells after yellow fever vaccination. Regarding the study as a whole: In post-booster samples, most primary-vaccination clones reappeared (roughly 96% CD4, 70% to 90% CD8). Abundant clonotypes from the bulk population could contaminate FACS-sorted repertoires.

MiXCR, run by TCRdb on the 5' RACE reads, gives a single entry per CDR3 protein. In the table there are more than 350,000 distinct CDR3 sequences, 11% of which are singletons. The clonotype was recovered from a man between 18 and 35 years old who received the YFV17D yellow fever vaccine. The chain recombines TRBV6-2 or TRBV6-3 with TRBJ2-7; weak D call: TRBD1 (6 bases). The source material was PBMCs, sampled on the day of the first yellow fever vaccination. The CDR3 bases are TGTGCCAGCAGTCCCCGCAGGGGTATCACCTCCTACGAGCAGTACTTC. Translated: CASSPRRGITSYEQYF.